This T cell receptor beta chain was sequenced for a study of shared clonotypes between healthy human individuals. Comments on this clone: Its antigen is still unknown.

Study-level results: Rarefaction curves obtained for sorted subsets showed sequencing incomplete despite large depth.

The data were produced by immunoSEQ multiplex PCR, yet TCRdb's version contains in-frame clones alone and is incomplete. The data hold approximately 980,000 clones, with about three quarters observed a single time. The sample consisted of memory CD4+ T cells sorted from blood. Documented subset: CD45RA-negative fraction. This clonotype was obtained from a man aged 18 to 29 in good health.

CDR3 coding DNA: TGTGCCAGCAGTGGGATTGACGGGGCCAACGTCCTGACTTTC. Its translation: CASSGIDGANVLTF. This chain uses TRBV25-1 with TRBJ2-6; D not resolved. This CDR3 comprises 14 residues. Trimming left V 4 bases short and J 4 bases short, with 8 bases between. Germline V gene data show CDR1 as MGHDK and CDR2 as SYGVNS.